This TCR beta chain was sequenced in a study of Graves' ophthalmopathy and Graves' hyperthyroidism. Amplification targeted the TCR beta CDR3 regions, with RNA transcripts as the source material. In the first round, RT-PCR was carried out with HTBI primers, and a multiplex PCR formed the second round. Each CDR3 protein gets one entry after TCRdb re-called the multiplex PCR reads with MiXCR. The data hold about 740,000 distinct CDR3 sequences, with roughly 40% observed a single time. The length of the CDR3 is 14 residues. The germline V gene encodes CDR1 SGDLS and CDR2 YYNGEE. The V gene lost 0 bases and the J gene lost 9 bases, with 12 bases spanning the gap.

The TCR originated in an adult man with Graves' ophthalmopathy. V and J are TRBV9 and TRBJ2-2; D gene ambiguous. Sequencing was carried out using peripheral blood. The CDR3 region has the DNA TGTGCCAGCAGCGTAGACCCTCTTGACCGGGAGCTGTTTTTT. This codes for CASSVDPLDRELFF. Full variable domain (rest looked up from reference TRBV9 and TRBJ2-2): DSGVTQTPKHLITATGQRVTLRCSPRSGDLSVYWYQQSLDQGLQFLIQYYNGEERAKGNILERFSAQQFPDLHSELNLSSLELGDSALYFCASSVDPLDRELFFGEGSRLTVL.